The clone carrying this T cell receptor beta chain occurred a few times. Authors' processing steps: Amplified reference gene primers provided the basis for estimating nucleated cell counts. The repertoire was sequenced with immunoSEQ multiplex PCR; TCRdb's copy has only in-frame clones and lacks some. V and J calls and clone size follow that table, whereas D and trimming were derived from the DNA. Of roughly 68,000 clones in the sample, almost 85% are singletons; the top ten hold approximately 25%. This sample stems from a study of blood T cell repertoires in COVID-19. Study as a whole: Specimens from acute and convalescent COVID-19 originated in the United States, Italy and Spain. Sample material is recorded as cDNA or gDNA derived from T cells, B-cell-depleted T cells, or PBMCs.

Unmatched junction bases numbered 8, after V lost 0 bases and J lost 5 bases. Per germline, CDR1 SGHRS and CDR2 YFSETQ. CDR3 length equals 15 residues. The TCR was taken from a man in his forties or fifties with acute or convalescent COVID-19. The chain joins TRBV5-1 to TRBJ2-7, with TRBD1 matching over 7 bases. The sample consisted of peripheral blood. The CDR3 spells CASSLDRGSLDEQYF. The CDR3, as DNA: TGCGCCAGCAGCTTGGACAGGGGATCTTTGGACGAGCAGTACTTC.